Presented here are 13 T cell receptor beta chains from one specimen sequenced in a study of patients and donors after allogeneic stem cell transplantation. TCRdb itself ran the RT-PCR reads through MiXCR, one entry per CDR3 protein. The table includes more than 2,500 distinct CDR3 sequences, roughly 5.2% detected once. Sequencing was done on a sample of blood, either unsorted or a sorted T cell fraction (not recorded which). Every receptor here comes from a human donor who was either an allogeneic HSCT recipient or a stem cell or donor lymphocyte infusion donor (not recorded which). It is not recorded whose cells these are; they may come from a transplant donor.

Judged by abundance, this clonotype is medium-sized. V usage is TRBV20-1 and J usage is TRBJ1-1, with a possible D match to TRBD1 (6 bases). This CDR3 contains 14 residues. Trimming cost V 0 bases and J 5 bases, with 13 bases left between them. Germline values: CDR1 DFQATT, CDR2 SNEGSKA (reference sequence). The CDR3 loop is CSAREDGGGTEAFF. The CDR3, as DNA: TGCAGTGCTAGAGAGGATGGAGGGGGAACTGAAGCTTTCTTT.

This clonotype has more than one count but fewer than ten. This rearrangement joins TRBV6-2 or TRBV6-3 to TRBJ2-7; 10 bases match TRBD2. With V trimmed by 9 bases and J by 1 base, 6 bases remained unmatched. The CDR3 extends over 14 amino acids. Germline CDR1 is MNHEY and CDR2 is SVGEGT. The CDR3 protein is CASGGTSVSYEQYF. The DNA of the CDR3 is TGTGCCAGTGGAGGGACTAGCGTGTCCTACGAGCAGTACTTC.

In DNA, the CDR3 is TGTGCCAGCAGCTTCAACAAGAACACCGGGGAGCTGTTTTTT. This codes for CASSFNKNTGELFF. The chain employs TRBV7-8 and TRBJ2-2; D unclear. The CDR3 loop spans 14 amino acids. V was pared by 3 bases and J by 1 base, with 6 bases between. CDR1 is SGHVS and CDR2 is FQNEAQ in the germline V gene.

A few counts support this clonotype. The chain has TRBV6-5 and TRBJ2-3; D unresolved. Germline assignment: CDR1 MNHEY and CDR2 SVGAGI. The CDR3 covers 12 residues. V was cut by 6 bases and J by 6 bases, with 10 bases left in between. The CDR3 reads CASSSTGDTQYF. In DNA, the CDR3 is TGTGCCAGCAGCAGTACGGGTGATACGCAGTATTTT.

CDR3 nucleotide sequence: TGTGCCAGCAGGGCCGGGGCGAACACTGAAGCTTTCTTT. This sequence encodes CASRAGANTEAFF. V gene TRBV25-1 combines with J gene TRBJ1-1; TRBD1 is a possible D gene (5 bases). The CDR3 totals 13 residues. V lost 6 bases and J lost 1, with 9 bases in between. From germline, CDR1 is MGHDK and CDR2 SYGVNS.

CDR3 residues: CASSLGVSGGYTF. The DNA of the CDR3 is TGTGCCAGCAGCTTAGGGGTATCGGGAGGCTACACCTTC. This chain links TRBV7-2 with TRBJ1-2; D unresolved. This CDR3 is built from 13 residues. CDR1 is SGHTA and CDR2 is FQGNSA in the germline V gene. The V end was cut by 1 base, the J end by 8 bases, with 11 bases between.

By sample fraction, this clonotype is medium-sized (0.01 to 0.1%). The chain links TRBV10-3 to TRBJ2-5; 7 bases match TRBD1. Trimming took 3 bases from V and 5 from J; bases not matched to a gene: 6. In germline, CDR1 is ENHRY, CDR2 SYGVKD. The CDR3 is 14 amino acids. CDR3 region: CAISETGVWETQYF. The CDR3 bases are TGTGCCATCAGTGAAACAGGGGTGTGGGAGACCCAGTACTTC.

This clonotype turned up a few times. The chain joins TRBV5-5 to TRBJ2-7; TRBD1 is a possible D gene (5 bases). CDR1 is SGHKS and CDR2 is YYEKEE in the germline V gene (reference sequence). Trimming left V 2 bases short and J 7 bases short, with 7 bases between. The CDR3 spans 11 residues. The CDR3 region has the DNA TGTGCCAGCAGCTTTAACAGGGAGCAGTACTTC. This sequence encodes CASSFNREQYF.

The genes are TRBV5-1 and TRBJ2-2; 8 bases align to TRBD1. This CDR3 has 13 amino acids. J was trimmed by 6 bases and V by 4 bases; bases with no gene match: 2. The V gene's germline CDR1 is SGHRS and CDR2 YFSETQ. CDR3 in DNA: TGCGCCAGCAGCCGGGGACAGGCCGGGGAGCTGTTTTTT. Its translation is CASSRGQAGELFF.

By share of the sample, this clonotype is medium-sized. This rearrangement joins TRBV6-2 or TRBV6-3 to TRBJ2-3; D gene uncertain. CDR3 length equals 16 residues. Trimming removed 4 bases from V and 4 bases from J, with 18 bases in between. Germline CDR1 MNHEY, CDR2 SVGEGT. The CDR3 sequence: CASSSLHPMRPDTQYF. As DNA, the CDR3 is TGTGCCAGCAGTTCCTTACATCCGATGAGGCCAGATACGCAGTATTTT.

This clonotype is judged medium-sized. J is TRBJ2-3 and V is TRBV7-2; no definite D call. From germline, CDR1 is SGHTA and CDR2 FQGNSA. Between the trimmed V and J ends, which lost 6 bases and 6 bases, there was a span of 10 bases. This CDR3 comprises 12 residues. CDR3 sequence (DNA): TGTGCCAGCAGTTATTTGAGGGATACGCAGTATTTT. Its translation: CASSYLRDTQYF.

The V and J genes are TRBV6-2 or TRBV6-3 and TRBJ2-7, with a possible D match to TRBD1 (5 bases). CDR1 MNHEY and CDR2 SVGEGT come from the germline V gene. The CDR3 consists of 13 residues. V lost 7 bases, J lost 2 bases, and 12 bases lay in between. The CDR3 sequence is CASTTTGTYEQYF. The DNA of the CDR3 is TGTGCCAGCACTACTACAGGTACCTACGAGCAGTACTTC.

The chain is built from TRBV7-3 and TRBJ2-3; D ambiguous. Per the germline V gene, CDR1 is SGHTA and CDR2 is FQGTGA. The CDR3 extends over 12 amino acids. The ends were cut back, 2 bases at V and 5 bases at J, with 5 bases in the middle. For the CDR3, the DNA is TGTGCCAGCAGCTTATCAGGAGATACGCAGTATTTT. It codes for CASSLSGDTQYF.